These 3 T cell receptor beta chains originate from one sample sequenced in a study of T cell changes during pregnancy in multiple sclerosis (dated by TCRdb to between 2018 and 2021). Library preparation was by the immunoSEQ multiplex PCR assay. TCRdb provides this immuneACCESS table in a form limited to in-frame rearrangements. Some clones are lacking; in checked studies, under half of them reflect an unresolved V gene, and why the rest are absent is not known. Counted in this sample were almost 65,000 clones; 92% of them appeared once. The top ten hold roughly 2.2% of the sample. Sequencing was performed on peripheral blood, taken in the first trimester of pregnancy. The origin of the receptors is a female donor with multiple sclerosis, enrolled in a pregnancy study.

The rearrangement uses TRBV4-1 and TRBJ2-7, with 9 positions matching TRBD1. The CDR3 length is 14 residues. Trimming at V came to 3 bases and at J to 3 bases, leaving 3 bases not matched to a gene. Germline CDR1 is MGHRA and CDR2 is YSYEKL. The chain's CDR3 is CASSHPGQGYEQYF. The CDR3 nucleotides read TGCGCCAGCAGCCATCCGGGACAGGGCTACGAGCAGTACTTC.

This chain links TRBV13 with TRBJ1-3; no definite D call. Germline V lookup: CDR1 PRHDT, CDR2 FYEKMQ (reference sequence). Deletions cut 10 bases from V and 0 bases from J, with 7 bases between. The CDR3 consists of 12 residues. The CDR3 DNA is TGTGCCACCCAGGACTCTGGAAACACCATATATTTT. This translates into CATQDSGNTIYF.

The CDR3 DNA is TGTGCCAGTAGTATACCAGGGGTTTCCTACGAGCAGTACTTC. It is translated as CASSIPGVSYEQYF. The chain has TRBV19 and TRBJ2-7; TRBD1 might be the D (6 bases). V dropped 2 bases and J dropped 1 base, with 9 bases sitting between them. The CDR3 totals 14 residues. Germline lookup yields CDR1 LNHDA and CDR2 SQIVND (reference sequence).